Listed here is a single T cell receptor (beta chain). This specimen comes from a study of blood T cell repertoires in COVID-19. CDR1 and CDR2 (germline): SGHRS, YFSETQ. The CDR3 consists of 12 residues. V dropped 2 bases and J dropped 8 bases, with 8 bases sitting between them. Profiling relied on immunoSEQ multiplex PCR, and the TCRdb table lists in-frame clones only, not all of them. The table includes about 140,000 clones, around 78% detected once. The TCR sequence derives from a woman of 80 years or more with active or convalescent COVID-19. The gene calls are TRBV5-1 and TRBJ2-1; D uncertain. The specimen sequenced was peripheral blood. CDR3 sequence: CASSLISDEQFF. CDR3 sequence (DNA): TGCGCCAGCAGCTTAATCTCGGATGAGCAGTTCTTC.